This record looks at one T cell receptor (beta chain) sequence and its context. No antigen is known for it. The study drew all its donors from Caucasian adults living in Nashville, Tennessee. The sample is drawn from a study of shared clonotypes between healthy human individuals. Study results and limitations: At large depth, rarefaction still showed sorted-subset sequencing to be incomplete. When compared with the clonotypes that were shared by all four sorted-subset donors, the non-shared clonotypes turned out to have lower generation probabilities.

V lost 4 bases to trimming and J lost 6 bases, with 15 bases between them. This CDR3 is built from 14 residues. In germline, CDR1 is SQVTM, CDR2 ANQGSEA. Assay: immunoSEQ multiplex PCR; the TCRdb copy retains only in-frame clones and omits some. The top ten hold about 0.39% of the sample, which has 2 million to 2.5 million clones, roughly 93% seen once. The sequencing sample was made of naive CD4+ T cells from PBMCs. This sample's subset: CD45RA+ positively selected. The source of this sequence is a man in his late teens or twenties in good health. Some clones in this sample may be carry-over from other donors' samples. V is TRBV29-1 and J is TRBJ2-2; a weak D match, TRBD1 (6 bases). The CDR3 loop is CSVALVEGAGELFF. CDR3 sequence (DNA): TGCAGCGTTGCCCTTGTTGAGGGGGCCGGGGAGCTGTTTTTT.